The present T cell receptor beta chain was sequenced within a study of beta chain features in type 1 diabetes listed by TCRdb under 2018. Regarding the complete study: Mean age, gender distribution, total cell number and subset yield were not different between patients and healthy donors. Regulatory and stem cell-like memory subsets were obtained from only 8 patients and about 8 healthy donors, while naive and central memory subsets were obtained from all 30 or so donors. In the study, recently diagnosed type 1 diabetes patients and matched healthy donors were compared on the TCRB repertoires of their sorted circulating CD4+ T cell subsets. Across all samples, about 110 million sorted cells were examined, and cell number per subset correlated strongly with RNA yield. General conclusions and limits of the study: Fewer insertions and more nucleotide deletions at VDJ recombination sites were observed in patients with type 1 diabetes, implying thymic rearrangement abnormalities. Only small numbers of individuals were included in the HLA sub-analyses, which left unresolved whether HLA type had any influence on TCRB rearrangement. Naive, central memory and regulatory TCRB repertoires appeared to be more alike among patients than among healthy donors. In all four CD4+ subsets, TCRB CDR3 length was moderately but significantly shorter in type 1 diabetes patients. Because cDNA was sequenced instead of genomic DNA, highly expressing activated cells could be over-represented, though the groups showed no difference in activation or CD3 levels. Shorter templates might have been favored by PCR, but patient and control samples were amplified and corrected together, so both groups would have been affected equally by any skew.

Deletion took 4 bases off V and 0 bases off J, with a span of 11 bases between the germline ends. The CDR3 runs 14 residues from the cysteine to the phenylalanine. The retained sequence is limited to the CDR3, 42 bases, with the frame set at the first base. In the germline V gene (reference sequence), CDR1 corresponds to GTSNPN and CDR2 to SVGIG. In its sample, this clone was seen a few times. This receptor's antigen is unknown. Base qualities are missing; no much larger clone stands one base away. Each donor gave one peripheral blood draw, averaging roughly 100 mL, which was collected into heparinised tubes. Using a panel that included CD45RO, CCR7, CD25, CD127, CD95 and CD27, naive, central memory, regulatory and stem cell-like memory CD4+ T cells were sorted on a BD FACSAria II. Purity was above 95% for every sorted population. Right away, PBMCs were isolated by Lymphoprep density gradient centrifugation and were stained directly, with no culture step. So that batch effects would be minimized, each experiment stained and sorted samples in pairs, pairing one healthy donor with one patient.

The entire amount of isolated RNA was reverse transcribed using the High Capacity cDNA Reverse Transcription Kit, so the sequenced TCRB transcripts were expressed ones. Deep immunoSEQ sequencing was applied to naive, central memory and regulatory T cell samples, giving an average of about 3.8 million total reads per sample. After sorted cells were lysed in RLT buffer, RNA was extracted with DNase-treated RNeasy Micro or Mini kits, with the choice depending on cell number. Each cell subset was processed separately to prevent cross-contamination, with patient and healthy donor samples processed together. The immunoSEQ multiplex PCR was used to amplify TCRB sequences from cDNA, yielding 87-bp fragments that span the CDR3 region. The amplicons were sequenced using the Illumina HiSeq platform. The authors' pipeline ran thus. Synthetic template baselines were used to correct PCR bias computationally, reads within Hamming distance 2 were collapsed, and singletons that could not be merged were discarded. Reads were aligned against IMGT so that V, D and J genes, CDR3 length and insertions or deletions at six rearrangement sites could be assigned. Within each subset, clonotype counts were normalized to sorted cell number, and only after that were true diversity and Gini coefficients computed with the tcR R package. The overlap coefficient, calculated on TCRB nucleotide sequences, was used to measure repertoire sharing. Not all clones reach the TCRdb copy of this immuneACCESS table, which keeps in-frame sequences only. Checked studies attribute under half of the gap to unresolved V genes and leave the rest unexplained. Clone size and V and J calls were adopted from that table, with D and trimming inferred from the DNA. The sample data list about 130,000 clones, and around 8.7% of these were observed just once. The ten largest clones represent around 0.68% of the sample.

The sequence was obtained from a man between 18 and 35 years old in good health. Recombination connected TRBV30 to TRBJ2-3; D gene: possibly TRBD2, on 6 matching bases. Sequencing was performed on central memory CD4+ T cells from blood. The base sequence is TGTGCCTGGACCCCAGGAGGGAGCACAGATACGCAGTATTTT. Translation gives CAWTPGGSTDTQYF.